This T cell receptor beta chain derives from a study of shared clonotypes between healthy human individuals. General observations from the study: The low donor count limited represented genetic and exposure-history diversity.

On this clone: What it binds is not known.

Profiled with immunoSEQ multiplex PCR; TCRdb holds only in-frame clones, not every one. This table has more than 850,000 clones, roughly 74% appearing once. This CDR3 is built from 15 residues. Germline-derived CDR1 and CDR2 are SGHKS and YYEKEE (reference sequence). The V and J ends lost 2 bases and 0 bases respectively, with 9 bases between them. V is TRBV5-5 and J is TRBJ1-3, with D possibly being TRBD1 (6 bases). The sample was memory CD4+ T cells from PBMCs. Subset reported: CD45RA-negative fraction. The TCR originated in a man younger than 35 in good health. Some clones in this sample may be carry-over from other donors' samples. Here the CDR3 reads CASSLRTVSGNTIYF. The CDR3 DNA reads as TGTGCCAGCAGCTTACGGACAGTCTCTGGAAACACCATATATTTT.